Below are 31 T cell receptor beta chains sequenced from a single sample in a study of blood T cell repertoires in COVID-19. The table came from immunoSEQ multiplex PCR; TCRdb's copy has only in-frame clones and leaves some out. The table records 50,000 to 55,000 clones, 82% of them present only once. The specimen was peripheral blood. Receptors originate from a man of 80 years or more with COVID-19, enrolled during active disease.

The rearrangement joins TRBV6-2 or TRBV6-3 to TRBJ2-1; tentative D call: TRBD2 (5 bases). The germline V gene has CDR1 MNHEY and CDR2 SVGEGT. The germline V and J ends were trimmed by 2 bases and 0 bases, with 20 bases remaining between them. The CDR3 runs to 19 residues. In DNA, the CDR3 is TGTGCCAGCAGTTACCCTCACGACCGGACTGGTAGCTCCTACAATGAGCAGTTCTTC. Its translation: CASSYPHDRTGSSYNEQFF.

DNA of the CDR3: TGTGCCAGCAGAGCCGGGACTAGCAGCTACGAGCAGTACGTC. As protein: CASRAGTSSYEQYV. The gene calls are TRBV6-5 and TRBJ2-7; 9 bases match TRBD2. V was pared by 6 bases and J by 3 bases, with 6 bases of the junction left unmatched. The CDR3 is made up of 14 amino acids. CDR1 MNHEY and CDR2 SVGAGI come from the germline V gene.

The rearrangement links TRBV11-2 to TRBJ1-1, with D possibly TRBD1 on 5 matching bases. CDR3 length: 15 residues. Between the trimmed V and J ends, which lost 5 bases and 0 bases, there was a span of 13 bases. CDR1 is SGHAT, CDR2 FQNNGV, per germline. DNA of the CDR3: TGTGCCAGCAGCGAAACTATGACAGTGAACACTGAAGCTTTCTTT. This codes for CASSETMTVNTEAFF.

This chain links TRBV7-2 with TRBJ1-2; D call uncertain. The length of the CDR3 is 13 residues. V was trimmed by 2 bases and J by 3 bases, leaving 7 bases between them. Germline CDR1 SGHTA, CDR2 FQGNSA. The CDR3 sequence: CASSLRHHYGYTF. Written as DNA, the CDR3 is TGTGCCAGCAGCTTACGACACCACTATGGCTACACCTTC.

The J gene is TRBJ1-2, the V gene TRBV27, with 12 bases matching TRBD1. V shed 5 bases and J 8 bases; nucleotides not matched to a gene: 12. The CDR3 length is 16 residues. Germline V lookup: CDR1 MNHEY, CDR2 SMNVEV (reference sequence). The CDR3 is CASSPRDRGRVGGYTF. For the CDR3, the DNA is TGTGCCAGCAGTCCCCGGGACAGGGGGCGGGTGGGGGGCTACACCTTC.

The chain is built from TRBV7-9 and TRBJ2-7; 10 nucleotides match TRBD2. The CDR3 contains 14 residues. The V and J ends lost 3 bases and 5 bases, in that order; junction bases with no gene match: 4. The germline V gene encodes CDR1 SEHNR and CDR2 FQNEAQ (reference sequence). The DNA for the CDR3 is TGTGCCAGCAGCTTTAGCGGGGGGCTAAACGAGCAGTACTTC. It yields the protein CASSFSGGLNEQYF.

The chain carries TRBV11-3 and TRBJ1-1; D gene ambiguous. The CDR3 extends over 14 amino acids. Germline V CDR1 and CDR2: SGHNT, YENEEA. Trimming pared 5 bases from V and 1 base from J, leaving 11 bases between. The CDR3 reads CASSRGRENTEAFF. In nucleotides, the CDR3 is TGTGCCAGCAGCCGCGGACGGGAGAACACTGAAGCTTTCTTT.

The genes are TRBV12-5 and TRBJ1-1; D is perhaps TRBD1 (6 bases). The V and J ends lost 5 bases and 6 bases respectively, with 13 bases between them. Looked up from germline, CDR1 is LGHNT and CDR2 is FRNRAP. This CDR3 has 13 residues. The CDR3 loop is CASGGGGAAEAFF. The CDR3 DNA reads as TGTGCTAGTGGTGGCGGGGGGGCCGCTGAAGCTTTCTTT.

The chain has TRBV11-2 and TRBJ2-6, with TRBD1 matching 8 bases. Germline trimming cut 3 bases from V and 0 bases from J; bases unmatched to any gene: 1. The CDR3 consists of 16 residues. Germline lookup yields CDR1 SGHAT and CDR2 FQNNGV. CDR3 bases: TGTGCCAGCAGCTTGGGGACAGGCTCTGGGGCCAACGTCCTGACTTTC. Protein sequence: CASSLGTGSGANVLTF.

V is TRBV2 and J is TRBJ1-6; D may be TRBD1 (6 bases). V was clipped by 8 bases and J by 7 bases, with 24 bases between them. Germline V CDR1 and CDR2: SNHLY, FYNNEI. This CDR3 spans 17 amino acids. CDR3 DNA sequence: TGTGCCAGCGCCCCTCGGGGGGCAGGCCTGTCGAATTCACCCCTCCACTTT. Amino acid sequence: CASAPRGAGLSNSPLHF.

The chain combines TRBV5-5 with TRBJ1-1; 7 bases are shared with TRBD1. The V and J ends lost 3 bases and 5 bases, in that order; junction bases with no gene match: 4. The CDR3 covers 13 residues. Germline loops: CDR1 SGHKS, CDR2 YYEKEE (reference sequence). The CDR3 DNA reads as TGTGCCAGCAGCTCCCAGGGGGAGACTGAAGCTTTCTTT. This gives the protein CASSSQGETEAFF.

The CDR3 nucleotides read TGTGCCAGCACCCAGGATGACTATGGCTACACCTTC. Its protein product is CASTQDDYGYTF. This chain joins TRBV6-6 and TRBJ1-2; D is unresolved. Per germline, CDR1 MNHNY and CDR2 SVGAGI (reference sequence). V lost 7 bases and J 3 bases, leaving 9 bases between the germline ends. The CDR3 loop spans 12 amino acids.

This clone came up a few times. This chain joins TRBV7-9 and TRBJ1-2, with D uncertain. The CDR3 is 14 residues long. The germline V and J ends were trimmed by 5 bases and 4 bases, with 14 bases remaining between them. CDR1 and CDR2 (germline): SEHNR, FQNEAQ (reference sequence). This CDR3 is CASSEVGNSYGYTF. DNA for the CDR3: TGTGCCAGCAGCGAGGTCGGGAATTCCTATGGCTACACCTTC.

The CDR3 DNA is TGTGCCACCCACCAGACAGGGGACCAGCCCCAGCATTTT. Translating gives CATHQTGDQPQHF. The chain recombines TRBV10-3 with TRBJ1-5; 8 positions agree with TRBD1. CDR3 length: 13 residues. J gave up 7 bases and V 10 bases, and 9 bases lay outside the gene matches. Germline V gene lookup returns CDR1 ENHRY and CDR2 SYGVKD.

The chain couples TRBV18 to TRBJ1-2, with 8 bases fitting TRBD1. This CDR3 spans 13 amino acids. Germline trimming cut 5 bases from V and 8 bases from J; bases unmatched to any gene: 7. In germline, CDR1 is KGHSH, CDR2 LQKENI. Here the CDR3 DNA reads TGTGCCAGCTCAGGAGAGGACAGGGTCGGCTACACCTTC. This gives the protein CASSGEDRVGYTF.

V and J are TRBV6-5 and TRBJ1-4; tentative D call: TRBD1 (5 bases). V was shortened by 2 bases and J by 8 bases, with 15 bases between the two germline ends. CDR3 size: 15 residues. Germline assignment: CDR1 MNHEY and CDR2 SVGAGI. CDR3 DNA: TGTGCCAGCAGTTACGGGGACTGGCGGCAGGAAAAACTGTTTTTT. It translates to CASSYGDWRQEKLFF.

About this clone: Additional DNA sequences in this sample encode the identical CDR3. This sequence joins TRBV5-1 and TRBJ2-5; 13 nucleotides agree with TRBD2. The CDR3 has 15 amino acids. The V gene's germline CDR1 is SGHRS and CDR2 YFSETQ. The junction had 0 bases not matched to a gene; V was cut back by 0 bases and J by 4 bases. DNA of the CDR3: TGCGCCAGCAGCTTGGGACTAGCGGGAGGAGAGACCCAGTACTTC. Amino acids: CASSLGLAGGETQYF. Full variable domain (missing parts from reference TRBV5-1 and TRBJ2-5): KAGVTQTPRYLIKTRGQQVTLSCSPISGHRSVSWYQQTPGQGLQFLFEYFSETQRNKGNFPGRFSGRQFSNSRSEMNVSTLELGDSALYLCASSLGLAGGETQYFGPGTRLLVL.

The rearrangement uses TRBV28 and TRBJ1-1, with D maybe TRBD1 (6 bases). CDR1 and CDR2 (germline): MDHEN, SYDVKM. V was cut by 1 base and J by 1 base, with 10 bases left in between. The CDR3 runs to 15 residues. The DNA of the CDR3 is TGTGCCAGCAGTTTATTGGGGGGGCCGAACACTGAAGCTTTCTTT. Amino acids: CASSLLGGPNTEAFF. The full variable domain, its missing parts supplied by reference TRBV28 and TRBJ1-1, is DVKVTQSSRYLVKRTGEKVFLECVQDMDHENMFWYRQDPGLGLRLIYFSYDVKMKEKGDIPEGYSVSREKKERFSLILESASTNQTSMYLCASSLLGGPNTEAFFGQGTRLTVV.

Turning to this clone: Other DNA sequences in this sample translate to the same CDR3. CDR3 amino acids: CASSTGTSGSYNEQFF. The CDR3 DNA reads TGTGCCAGCAGTACCGGGACTAGCGGGAGCTACAATGAGCAGTTCTTC. The genes are TRBV6-2 or TRBV6-3 and TRBJ2-1, with 14 bases lining up with TRBD2. V lost 5 bases and J lost 3; bases outside the gene matches: 3. Per the germline V gene, CDR1 is MNHEY and CDR2 is SVGEGT. The CDR3 has 16 amino acids.

The CDR3 reads CASSPHGRSKNTEAFF. CDR3 nucleotides: TGTGCCAGCAGCCCTCACGGGAGGTCAAAGAACACTGAAGCTTTCTTT. This rearrangement joins TRBV7-8 to TRBJ1-1, with D uncertain. This CDR3 is 16 amino acids long. Per the germline V gene, CDR1 is SGHVS and CDR2 is FQNEAQ. V was clipped by 5 bases and J by 1 base, with 17 bases between them.

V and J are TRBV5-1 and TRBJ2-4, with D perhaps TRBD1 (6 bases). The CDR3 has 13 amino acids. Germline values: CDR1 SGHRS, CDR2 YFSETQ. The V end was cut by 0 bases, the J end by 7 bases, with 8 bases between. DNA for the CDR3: TGCGCCAGCAGCTTGGGACAGGCCAACATTCAGTACTTC. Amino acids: CASSLGQANIQYF.

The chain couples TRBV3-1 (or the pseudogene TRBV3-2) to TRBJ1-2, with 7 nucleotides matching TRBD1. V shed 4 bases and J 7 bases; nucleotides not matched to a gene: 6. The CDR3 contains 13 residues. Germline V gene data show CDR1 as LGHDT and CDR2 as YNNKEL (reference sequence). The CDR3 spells CASSPRQGAGYTF. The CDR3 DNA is TGTGCCAGCAGCCCTAGACAGGGTGCTGGCTACACCTTC.

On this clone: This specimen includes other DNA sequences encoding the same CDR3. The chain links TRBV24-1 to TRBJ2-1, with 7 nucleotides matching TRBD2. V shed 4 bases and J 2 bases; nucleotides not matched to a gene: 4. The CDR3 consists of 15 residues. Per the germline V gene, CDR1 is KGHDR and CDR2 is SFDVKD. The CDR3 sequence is CATSDPTSPYNEQFF. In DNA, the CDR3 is TGTGCCACCAGTGACCCGACTAGCCCCTACAATGAGCAGTTCTTC.

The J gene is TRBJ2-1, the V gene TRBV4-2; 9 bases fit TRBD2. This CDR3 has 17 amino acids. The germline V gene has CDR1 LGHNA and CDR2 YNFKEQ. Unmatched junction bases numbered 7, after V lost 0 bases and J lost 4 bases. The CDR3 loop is CASSQDLLSGGYNEQFF. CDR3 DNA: TGTGCCAGCAGCCAAGATCTTCTCAGCGGGGGGTACAATGAGCAGTTCTTC.

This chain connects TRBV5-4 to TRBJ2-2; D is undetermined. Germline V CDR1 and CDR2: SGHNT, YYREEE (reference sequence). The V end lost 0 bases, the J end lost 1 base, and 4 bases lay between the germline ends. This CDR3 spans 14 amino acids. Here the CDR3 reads CASSLALNTGELFF. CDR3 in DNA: TGTGCCAGCAGCTTGGCTCTGAACACCGGGGAGCTGTTTTTT.

CDR3 residues: CASPPPGGEQFF. The CDR3 nucleotides read TGTGCCTCACCCCCCCCGGGTGGTGAGCAGTTCTTC. The chain joins TRBV12-2 to TRBJ2-1; the table's D gene call, TRBD2, was not cross checked with the DNA. TRBV12-2 is labeled a pseudogene. The CDR3 is 12 residues long.

The CDR3 DNA reads as TGTGCCAGCAGCCCGGGGACAGGGAGTACTGAAGCTTTCTTT. Amino acid sequence: CASSPGTGSTEAFF. The genes are TRBV11-3 and TRBJ1-1; 9 nucleotides agree with TRBD1. The length of the CDR3 is 14 residues. V was pared by 5 bases and J by 5 bases, with 6 bases of the junction left unmatched. Germline V gene sequence: CDR1 SGHNT, CDR2 YENEEA.

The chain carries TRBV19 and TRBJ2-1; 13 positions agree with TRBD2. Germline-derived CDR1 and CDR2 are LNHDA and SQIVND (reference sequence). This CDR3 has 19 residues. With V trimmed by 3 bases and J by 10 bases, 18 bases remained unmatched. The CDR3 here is CASSIRRQGAPGLAGEQFF. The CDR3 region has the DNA TGTGCCAGTAGTATCCGGAGACAGGGGGCTCCGGGACTAGCGGGAGAGCAGTTCTTC.

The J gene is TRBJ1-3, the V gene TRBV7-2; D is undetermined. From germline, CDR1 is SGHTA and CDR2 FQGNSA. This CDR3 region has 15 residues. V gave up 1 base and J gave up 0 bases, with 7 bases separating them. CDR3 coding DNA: TGTGCCAGCAGCTTAGAACCCAGCTCTGGAAACACCATATATTTT. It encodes CASSLEPSSGNTIYF. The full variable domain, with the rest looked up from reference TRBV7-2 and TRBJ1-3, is GAGVSQSPSNKVTEKGKDVELRCDPISGHTALYWYRQSLGQGLEFLIYFQGNSAPDKSGLPSDRFSAERTGGSVSTLTIQRTQQEDSAVYLCASSLEPSSGNTIYFGEGSWLTVV.

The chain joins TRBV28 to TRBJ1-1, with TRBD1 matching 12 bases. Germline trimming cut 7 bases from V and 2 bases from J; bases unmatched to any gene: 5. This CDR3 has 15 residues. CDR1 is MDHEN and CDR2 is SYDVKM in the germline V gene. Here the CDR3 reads CASTSGTGGNTEAFF. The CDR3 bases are TGTGCCAGCACTTCTGGGACAGGGGGCAACACTGAAGCTTTCTTT. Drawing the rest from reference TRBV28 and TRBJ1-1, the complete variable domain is DVKVTQSSRYLVKRTGEKVFLECVQDMDHENMFWYRQDPGLGLRLIYFSYDVKMKEKGDIPEGYSVSREKKERFSLILESASTNQTSMYLCASTSGTGGNTEAFFGQGTRLTVV.

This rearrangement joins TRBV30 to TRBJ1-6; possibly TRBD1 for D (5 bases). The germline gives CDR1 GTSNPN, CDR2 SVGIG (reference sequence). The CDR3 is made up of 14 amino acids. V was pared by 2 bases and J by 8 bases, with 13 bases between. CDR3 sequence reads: CAWSPGLPDSPLHF. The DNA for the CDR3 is TGTGCCTGGAGTCCGGGACTCCCTGATTCACCCCTCCACTTT.